A single TCR beta chain is shown here with its context. The antigen is not known. This sample was taken from a study of cytomegalovirus exposure and HLA in healthy donors. Regarding donors, all were healthy bone marrow donors. Both 60 Vbeta primers and 13 Jbeta primers went into the PCR. TCRdb's copy holds only in-frame clones and misses some; the assay was immunoSEQ multiplex PCR. This table holds 60,000 to 85,000 clones, under 80% found once. Trimming removed 2 bases from V and 8 bases from J, with 19 bases in between. Looked up from germline, CDR1 is SNHLY and CDR2 is FYNNEI. The CDR3 consists of 16 residues. Whole-study results and caveats: A link between a missense DCLRE1C variant and TCR beta V- and J-gene trimming emerged from a later analysis. Researchers catalogued 164 TCR beta chains as cytomegalovirus-associated.

Sequencing was carried out using PBMCs. The V and J genes are TRBV2 and TRBJ1-5; a possible D gene is TRBD1 (5 bases). This TCR derives from a man in his fifties or sixties in good health and CMV-seropositive. The CDR3 region is CASSETHTGVVKPQHF. CDR3 DNA sequence: TGTGCCAGCAGTGAAACCCATACAGGTGTAGTGAAGCCCCAGCATTTT.